These 24 T cell receptor beta chains share one sample of origin, sequenced in a study of cytomegalovirus exposure and HLA in healthy donors. In the PCR, 60 Vbeta and 13 Jbeta primers were used. Assay used: immunoSEQ multiplex PCR; TCRdb lists only in-frame clones, some missing. This table holds about 120,000 clones, about four fifths found once. Source material: PBMCs. Receptor source: a young woman in good health and CMV-seronegative.

The chain links TRBV5-1 to TRBJ2-6; TRBD2 matches 11 bases. The junction had 6 bases not matched to a gene; V was cut back by 4 bases and J by 0 bases. CDR1 is SGHRS and CDR2 is YFSETQ in the germline V gene. The CDR3 contains 18 residues. The CDR3 here is CASSPASGGLSGANVLTF. DNA of the CDR3: TGCGCCAGCAGCCCAGCTAGCGGGGGGCTCTCTGGGGCCAACGTCCTGACTTTC.

Only a few counts were recorded for this clone. The chain links TRBV4-2 to TRBJ1-1; D not certain. The V gene lost 0 bases and the J gene lost 6 bases, with 11 bases spanning the gap. In germline, CDR1 is LGHNA, CDR2 YNFKEQ. The CDR3 runs to 14 residues. CDR3 in DNA: TGTGCCAGCAGCCAAGAGAGTCTCGTCGCTGAAGCTTTCTTT. It codes for CASSQESLVAEAFF.

The genes are TRBV4-1 and TRBJ1-5; D call uncertain. V was pared by 1 base and J by 7 bases, with 14 bases between. The CDR3 spans 15 residues. Germline assignment: CDR1 MGHRA and CDR2 YSYEKL. This CDR3 is CASSQAGREGQPQHF. CDR3 sequence (DNA): TGCGCCAGCAGCCAAGCGGGGAGGGAGGGACAGCCCCAGCATTTT.

This clone was counted only a few times. The chain has TRBV6-6 and TRBJ1-1; a weak D match, TRBD1 (5 bases). This CDR3 is built from 15 residues. Germline lookup yields CDR1 MNHNY and CDR2 SVGAGI (reference sequence). Trimming removed 6 bases at V and 1 base at J, with 15 bases between. The CDR3 here is CASRPRGGGNTEAFF. DNA of the CDR3: TGTGCCAGCAGACCTCGGGGGGGTGGGAACACTGAAGCTTTCTTT.

The gene calls are TRBV2 and TRBJ2-1; D is unclear. Deletions cut 7 bases from V and 8 bases from J, with 9 bases between. Per germline, CDR1 SNHLY and CDR2 FYNNEI. This CDR3 region has 11 residues. CDR3 loop: CASIRVDEQFF. CDR3 nucleotide sequence: TGTGCCAGCATCCGGGTCGATGAGCAGTTCTTC.

This sequence joins TRBV30 and TRBJ2-5; the match to TRBD1 covers 8 bases. The CDR3 spans 12 residues. CDR1 is GTSNPN and CDR2 is SVGIG in the germline V gene (reference sequence). Trimming at V came to 8 bases and at J to 3 bases, leaving 5 bases not matched to a gene. The CDR3 protein is CAGTTGEETQYF. CDR3 DNA sequence: TGTGCCGGGACGACAGGGGAAGAGACCCAGTACTTC.

The rearrangement joins TRBV4-1 to TRBJ1-1; the match to TRBD1 covers 7 bases. After removal of 1 base from V and 4 bases from J, the junction contained 6 bases not matched to a gene. This CDR3 is built from 15 residues. Germline V gene data show CDR1 as MGHRA and CDR2 as YSYEKL. The CDR3 DNA reads as TGCGCCAGCAGCCAAGTGAAGGGGGCGAGCACTGAAGCTTTCTTT. Translated: CASSQVKGASTEAFF.

The J gene is TRBJ2-5, the V gene TRBV29-1; maybe TRBD1 (5 bases). Germline loops: CDR1 SQVTM, CDR2 ANQGSEA. Trimming left V 4 bases short and J 2 bases short, with 8 bases between. The CDR3 is made up of 12 amino acids. CDR3: CSVGRQQETQYF. CDR3 nucleotide sequence: TGCAGCGTTGGGAGACAGCAAGAGACCCAGTACTTC.

The chain uses TRBV19 and TRBJ2-7; 8 bases are shared with TRBD1. The V gene's germline CDR1 is LNHDA and CDR2 SQIVND (reference sequence). The V and J ends lost 4 bases and 2 bases, in that order; junction bases with no gene match: 4. The CDR3 covers 14 residues. CDR3 nucleotide sequence: TGTGCCAGTAGTACGGGACAGGTAACCTACGAGCAGTACTTC. This encodes CASSTGQVTYEQYF.

V gene TRBV23-1 combines with J gene TRBJ1-1; D unclear. TRBV23-1 is an open reading frame, and its role is uncertain. The ends were cut back, 0 bases at V and 9 bases at J, with 14 bases in the middle. The CDR3 sequence is 14 residues long. CDR3: CASSQSMKRTKAFF. In DNA, the CDR3 is TGCGCCAGCAGTCAATCGATGAAACGGACTAAAGCTTTCTTT.

The chain links TRBV16 to TRBJ2-3, with no clear D. Trimming stripped 0 bases from V and 6 bases from J, with 10 bases between. CDR3 length: 14 residues. Per germline, CDR1 KGHSY and CDR2 FQNENV. DNA for the CDR3: TGTGCCAGCAGCCAATCGAGCGAAAGGGATACGCAGTATTTT. Translation gives CASSQSSERDTQYF.

This clone was found a few times. The chain recombines TRBV4-1 with TRBJ1-4; 9 bases are shared with TRBD1. The V segment lost 1 base and the J segment 4 bases; nucleotides outside the gene matches: 1. Germline CDR1 is MGHRA and CDR2 is YSYEKL. The CDR3 contains 15 residues. The CDR3 sequence: CASSQGDRDNEKLFF. In nucleotides, the CDR3 is TGCGCCAGCAGCCAAGGGGACAGGGATAATGAAAAACTGTTTTTT.

This clone has more than one count but fewer than ten. The chain links TRBV12-1 to TRBJ1-6; TRBD1 is taken as the D call from the table, unchecked against the DNA. TRBV12-1 is given as a pseudogene. CDR3 length: 14 residues. This CDR3 is CASSFGTGGSPLHF. CDR3 coding DNA: TGTGCCAGCAGCTTTGGGACAGGGGGTTCACCCCTCCACTTT.

The chain uses TRBV10-1 and TRBJ2-2, with TRBD2 matching over 12 bases. Germline V gene data show CDR1 as WNHNN and CDR2 as SYGVQD (reference sequence). With 6 bases clipped from V and 8 bases from J, the junction kept 7 bases outside the gene matches. The CDR3 runs 15 residues. The CDR3 region has the DNA TGCGCCAGCAGCCGCGGACTAGCGGGGCGAGGGGAGCTGTTTTTT. Translated, it gives CASSRGLAGRGELFF.

The chain links TRBV19 to TRBJ1-1; 8 bases line up with TRBD1. Losses at the gene ends were 8 bases for V and 5 bases for J; bases not matched to a gene: 19. The CDR3 totals 17 residues. The V gene's germline CDR1 is LNHDA and CDR2 SQIVND (reference sequence). CDR3 sequence (DNA): TGTGCCAGTCACCAAGGACAGGGTGAATTAGGGAGGACTGAAGCTTTCTTT. It codes for CASHQGQGELGRTEAFF.

The CDR3 nucleotides read TGTGCCAGCAGCTTAGGGCCGGGACAGTTCCGAACCTACGAGCAGTACTTC. This translates into CASSLGPGQFRTYEQYF. The rearrangement joins TRBV7-8 to TRBJ2-7; 7 positions match TRBD1. V lost 1 base to trimming and J lost 2 bases; unmatched junction nucleotides: 11. Germline-derived CDR1 and CDR2 are SGHVS and FQNEAQ. The CDR3 extends over 17 amino acids.

V and J are TRBV2 and TRBJ1-3; TRBD1 matches at 8 bases. The CDR3 has 16 residues. The V and J ends lost 5 bases and 0 bases, in that order; junction bases with no gene match: 6. Germline V gene data show CDR1 as SNHLY and CDR2 as FYNNEI. DNA for the CDR3: TGTGCCAGCAGTCTAGACAGGGGTCACTCTGGAAACACCATATATTTT. Translation: CASSLDRGHSGNTIYF. Combining the CDR3 with reference TRBV2 and TRBJ1-3 gives the whole variable domain EPEVTQTPSHQVTQMGQEVILRCVPISNHLYFYWYRQILGQKVEFLVSFYNNEISEKSEIFDDQFSVERPDGSNFTLKIRSTKLEDSAMYFCASSLDRGHSGNTIYFGEGSWLTVV.

The J gene is TRBJ2-7, the V gene TRBV11-2; D is perhaps TRBD1 (6 bases). The CDR3 spans 13 residues. Germline CDR1 reads SGHAT; CDR2 reads FQNNGV. The V gene lost 5 bases and the J gene lost 6 bases, with 14 bases spanning the gap. CDR3 bases: TGTGCCAGCAGCGAACCCCCAGGGGTCGAGCAGTACTTC. Translating gives CASSEPPGVEQYF.

This chain connects TRBV7-6 to TRBJ2-7; 9 bases fit TRBD1. The CDR3 is 15 residues long. From germline, CDR1 is SGHVS and CDR2 FNYEAQ. The V and J ends lost 1 base and 2 bases, in that order; junction bases with no gene match: 3. CDR3 bases: TGTGCCAGCAGCTTAGGGACAGGGGACACCTACGAGCAGTACTTC. Translation gives CASSLGTGDTYEQYF.

The chain joins TRBV11-2 to TRBJ2-1; D perhaps matches TRBD2 (6 bases). Germline V gene sequence: CDR1 SGHAT, CDR2 FQNNGV. The length of the CDR3 is 16 residues. Trimming left V 3 bases short and J 2 bases short, with 14 bases between. The CDR3 DNA reads as TGTGCCAGCAGCTTTTTATCTTTAGCGGCCTACAATGAGCAGTTCTTC. Protein: CASSFLSLAAYNEQFF.

Relative to its sample, this clone is large. Other DNA sequences in the sample encode the same CDR3. The chain couples TRBV10-3 to TRBJ2-2, with 11 bases lining up with TRBD1. V lost 7 bases and J lost 5; bases outside the gene matches: 12. The CDR3 loop spans 17 amino acids. Germline CDR1 reads ENHRY; CDR2 reads SYGVKD. The CDR3, as DNA: TGTGCCATCAATCAAGACCCCGGGGACAGGGGGACCGGGGAGCTGTTTTTT. Encoded protein: CAINQDPGDRGTGELFF.

The V and J genes are TRBV6-5 and TRBJ1-2, with TRBD1 as a possible D gene (6 bases). V lost 6 bases, J lost 2 bases, and 13 bases lay in between. The CDR3 loop spans 14 amino acids. CDR1 and CDR2 (germline): MNHEY, SVGAGI. The CDR3, as DNA: TGTGCCAGCAGCGACAGGTCCCGAAACTATGGCTACACCTTC. Its translation is CASSDRSRNYGYTF.

This chain links TRBV2 with TRBJ1-2, with 7 bases that match TRBD1. The CDR3 totals 13 residues. Trimming removed 6 bases from V and 8 bases from J; junction bases left unmatched: 9. Germline lookup yields CDR1 SNHLY and CDR2 FYNNEI. The CDR3 region has the DNA TGTGCCAGCAGGGAAACAGGGGTTGGAGGCTACACCTTC. Protein sequence: CASRETGVGGYTF.

In this sample, this clone turned up a few times. This CDR3 is also generated by other DNA sequences in the sample. V gene TRBV5-1 combines with J gene TRBJ1-5; D is unresolved. Germline V lookup: CDR1 SGHRS, CDR2 YFSETQ. V lost 0 bases and J 3 bases, leaving 4 bases between the germline ends. The CDR3 sequence is 13 residues long. CDR3 in DNA: TGCGCCAGCAGCTTGGCCTCCAATCAGCCCCAGCATTTT. Amino acid sequence: CASSLASNQPQHF. Based on the CDR3 plus reference TRBV5-1 and TRBJ1-5, the full variable domain is KAGVTQTPRYLIKTRGQQVTLSCSPISGHRSVSWYQQTPGQGLQFLFEYFSETQRNKGNFPGRFSGRQFSNSRSEMNVSTLELGDSALYLCASSLASNQPQHFGDGTRLSIL.